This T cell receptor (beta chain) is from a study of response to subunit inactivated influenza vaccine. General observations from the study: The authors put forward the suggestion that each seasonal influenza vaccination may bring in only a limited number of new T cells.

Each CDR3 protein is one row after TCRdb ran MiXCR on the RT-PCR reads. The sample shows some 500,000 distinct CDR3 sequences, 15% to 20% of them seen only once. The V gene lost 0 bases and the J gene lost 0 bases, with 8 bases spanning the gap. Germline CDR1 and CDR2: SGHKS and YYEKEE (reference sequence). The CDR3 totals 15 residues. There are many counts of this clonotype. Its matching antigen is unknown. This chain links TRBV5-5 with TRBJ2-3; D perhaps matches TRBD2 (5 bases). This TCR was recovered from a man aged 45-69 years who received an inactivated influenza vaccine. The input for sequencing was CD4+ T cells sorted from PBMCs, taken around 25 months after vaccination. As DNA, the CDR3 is TGTGCCAGCAGCTTGGATCGCGGGAGCACAGATACGCAGTATTTT. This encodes CASSLDRGSTDTQYF.